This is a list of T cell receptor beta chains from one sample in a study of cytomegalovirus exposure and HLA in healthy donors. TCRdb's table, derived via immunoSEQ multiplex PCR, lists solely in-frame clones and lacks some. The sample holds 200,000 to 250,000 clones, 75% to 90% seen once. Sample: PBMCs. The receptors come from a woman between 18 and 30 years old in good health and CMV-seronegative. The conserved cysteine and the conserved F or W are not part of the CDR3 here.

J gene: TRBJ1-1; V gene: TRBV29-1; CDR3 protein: SGQGAPPVFMNTEAF
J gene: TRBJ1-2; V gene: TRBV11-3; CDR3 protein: ASSLRNRGGGYT
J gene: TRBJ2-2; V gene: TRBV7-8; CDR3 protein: ASSSRDRGRGGELF
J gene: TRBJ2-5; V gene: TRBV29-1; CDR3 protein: SAALAGSAQY
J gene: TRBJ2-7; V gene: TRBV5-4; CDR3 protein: ASSRTALYEQY
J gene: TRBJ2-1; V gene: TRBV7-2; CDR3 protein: ASSLVGTSGSFPYNEQF
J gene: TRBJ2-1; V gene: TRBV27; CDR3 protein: ASSFSGTSGYNEQF
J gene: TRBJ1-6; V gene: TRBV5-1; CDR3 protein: ASSFSGENSPLH
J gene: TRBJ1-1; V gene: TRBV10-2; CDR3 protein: ASSGRKLGTEAF
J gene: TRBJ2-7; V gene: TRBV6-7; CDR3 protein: ASSSYFTVLPLTYEQY
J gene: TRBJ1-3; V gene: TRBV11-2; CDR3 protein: ASSLGQIKGNTIY
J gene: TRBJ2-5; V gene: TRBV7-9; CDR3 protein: ASSSGLAETQY
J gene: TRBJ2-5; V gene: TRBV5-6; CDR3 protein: ASSSGGQETQY
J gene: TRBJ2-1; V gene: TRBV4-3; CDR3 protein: ASSPTDRRDNEQF
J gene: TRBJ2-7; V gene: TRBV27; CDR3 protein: ASSRRLAGSYEQY
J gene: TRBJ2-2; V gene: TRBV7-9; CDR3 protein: ASSLVSTGELF
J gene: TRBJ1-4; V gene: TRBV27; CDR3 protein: ASSLQGRAEKLF
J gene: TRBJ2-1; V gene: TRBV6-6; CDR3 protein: ASSYTADEQF
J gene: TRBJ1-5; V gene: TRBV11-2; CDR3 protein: ASSPATGGNVYSNQPQH
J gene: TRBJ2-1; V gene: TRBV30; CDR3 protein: AWFPSGRYNEQF
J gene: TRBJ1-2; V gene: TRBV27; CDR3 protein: ASSEWGGAPGGYT
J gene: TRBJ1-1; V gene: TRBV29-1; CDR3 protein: SVEGGTPEAF
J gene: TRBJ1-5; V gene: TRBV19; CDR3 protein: ASSTPSYQPQH
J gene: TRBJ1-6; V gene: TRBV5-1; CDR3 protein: ASSPQKGPGHLNSPLH